This is a list of T cell receptor beta chains from one sample in a study of type 1 regulatory T cells. The antigens for these receptors are not known. Each CDR3 protein is one row after TCRdb ran MiXCR on the reads. The profile shows about 67,000 distinct CDR3 sequences, about 48% of them singletons. The sequenced material came from cultured non-Tr1 T cells, either the whole culture or a sorted T cell fraction (not recorded which). These receptors were collected from a human donor in good health. CDR3s include the opening cysteine and the closing phenylalanine or tryptophan. The order of the fields is J gene, D gene, V gene, clone size, CDR3 protein, CDR3 DNA. D genes are given only for firm matches. Not every row has a clone size; where given, it reads once, few, many or a size class.

>TRBJ2-2|-|TRBV10-3|few
CAIKTATGELFF
TGTGCCATCAAGACAGCAACCGGGGAGCTGTTTTTT
>TRBJ2-2|-|TRBV4-1|-
CASSQYGAGAGSTGELFF
TGCGCCAGCAGCCAGTATGGGGCCGGGGCAGGGAGCACCGGGGAGCTGTTTTTT
>TRBJ1-2|-|TRBV2|-
CASRDTLGYGYTF
TGTGCCAGCAGGGATACCCTTGGCTATGGCTACACCTTC
>TRBJ2-3|TRBD2|TRBV7-7|-
CASSPPPGLAVPTSTDTQYF
TGTGCTAGCAGCCCGCCACCGGGACTAGCGGTACCTACTAGCACAGATACGCAGTATTTT
>TRBJ1-6|TRBD1|TRBV6-5|-
CASRGTDYNSPLHF
TGTGCCAGCAGGGGGACAGATTATAATTCACCCCTCCACTTT
>TRBJ2-1|-|TRBV15|-
CATSGGLPPGNEQFF
TGTGCCACCAGCGGCGGGCTCCCCCCAGGCAATGAGCAGTTCTTC
>TRBJ1-1|TRBD1|TRBV7-2|few
CASSLRTGRSNTEAFF
TGTGCCAGCAGCTTACGGACAGGTAGATCTAACACTGAAGCTTTCTTT
>TRBJ2-3|-|TRBV19|-
CASSIGQSTDTQYF
TGTGCCAGTAGTATAGGGCAAAGCACAGATACGCAGTATTTT
>TRBJ2-7|-|TRBV7-9|-
CASSLVSGTLYEQYF
TGTGCCAGCAGCTTAGTAAGTGGGACTCTCTACGAGCAGTACTTC
>TRBJ1-2|-|TRBV20-1|few
CSARAHSQGNRYGYTF
TGCAGTGCTAGAGCCCACTCTCAGGGGAACCGCTATGGCTACACCTTC
>TRBJ2-7|-|TRBV6-2/TRBV6-3|-
CASSLRLSYEQYF
TGTGCCAGCAGCCTTCGTCTCTCCTACGAGCAGTACTTC
>TRBJ1-6|-|TRBV2|-
CASCPRGHSPLHF
TGTGCCAGCTGTCCCAGGGGTCATTCACCCCTCCACTTT
>TRBJ1-1|TRBD1|TRBV7-2|-
CASRRGTGNTEAFF
TGTGCCAGCAGACGAGGGACAGGGAACACTGAAGCTTTCTTT
>TRBJ1-4|-|TRBV7-2|-
CASSLVREGGKLFF
TGTGCCAGCAGCTTAGTTCGTGAGGGTGGAAAACTGTTTTTT
>TRBJ2-5|-|TRBV20-1|few
CSAREETQYF
TGCAGTGCTAGAGAAGAGACCCAGTACTTC
>TRBJ1-1|-|TRBV5-4|few
CASSLVPPNTEAFF
TGTGCCAGCAGCTTGGTACCACCGAACACTGAAGCTTTCTTT
>TRBJ2-7|-|TRBV27|few
CARPGQDREQYF
TGTGCCCGACCGGGGCAGGACAGAGAGCAGTACTTC
>TRBJ1-5|-|TRBV29-1|few
CSVSIQATNQPQHF
TGCAGCGTTAGTATACAGGCTACCAATCAGCCCCAGCATTTT
>TRBJ2-4|TRBD1|TRBV7-9|once
CASSTTGTEENIQYF
TGTGCCAGCAGCACTACCGGGACAGAGGAAAACATTCAGTACTTC
>TRBJ1-1|TRBD1|TRBV7-9|-
CASSSRGTANTEAFF
TGTGCCAGCAGCTCTCGGGGGACAGCAAACACTGAAGCTTTCTTT
>TRBJ1-2|TRBD1|TRBV12-3/TRBV12-4|-
CASSSIRGGQGTLYGYTF
TGTGCCAGCAGTTCCATCCGGGGGGGACAGGGGACCCTATATGGCTACACCTTC
>TRBJ1-6|-|TRBV20-1|-
CSAREGVGRNSPLHF
TGCAGTGCTAGGGAGGGGGTAGGGCGCAATTCACCCCTCCACTTT
>TRBJ2-4|-|TRBV28|-
CASSLRGNIQYF
TGTGCCAGCAGTTTGAGAGGAAACATTCAGTACTTC
>TRBJ2-1|TRBD2|TRBV12-3/TRBV12-4|-
CASNLVASGAYNEQFF
TGTGCCAGCAATTTAGTCGCCAGCGGGGCCTACAATGAGCAGTTCTTC
>TRBJ1-1|-|TRBV5-1|-
CASSQGPTEAFF
TGCGCCAGCAGTCAGGGCCCCACTGAAGCTTTCTTT
>TRBJ1-2|-|TRBV27|-
CASSFDARVNYGYTF
TGTGCCAGCAGTTTTGACGCTCGGGTAAACTATGGCTACACCTTC
>TRBJ2-7|-|TRBV20-1|-
CSAREIDKRVEQYF
TGCAGTGCTAGAGAGATAGACAAGCGGGTAGAGCAGTACTTC
>TRBJ1-2|-|TRBV20-1|-
CSARIKTTSGGLNYGYTF
TGCAGTGCTCGAATCAAGACTACGAGTGGAGGATTGAACTATGGCTACACCTTC
>TRBJ1-1|-|TRBV5-1|few
CASSLEQAYNTEAFF
TGCGCCAGCAGCTTGGAACAGGCCTATAACACTGAAGCTTTCTTT
>TRBJ2-5|TRBD2|TRBV2|-
CASSTSGGEVGATQYF
TGTGCCAGCAGTACTAGCGGGGGGGAAGTCGGCGCGACCCAGTACTTC
>TRBJ1-2|-|TRBV12-3/TRBV12-4|few
CASSPSGRYGYTF
TGTGCCAGCAGCCCCTCCGGGCGCTATGGCTACACCTTC
>TRBJ1-2|TRBD1|TRBV29-1|-
CSVVDRGTFGYTF
TGCAGCGTTGTAGACAGGGGAACGTTTGGCTACACCTTC
>TRBJ2-3|TRBD2|TRBV5-1|-
CASSHSTSGGPDTQYF
TGCGCCAGCAGCCATTCGACTAGCGGGGGCCCAGATACGCAGTATTTT
>TRBJ2-1|-|TRBV5-1|-
CASSLAGGVTRDEQFF
TGCGCCAGCAGCTTGGCCGGGGGCGTAACCCGGGATGAGCAGTTCTTC
>TRBJ2-2|TRBD1|TRBV10-3|-
CAISESWTGTGELFF
TGTGCCATCAGTGAGTCATGGACAGGGACCGGGGAGCTGTTTTTT
>TRBJ1-2|-|TRBV15|-
CATSIRGAIQGYTF
TGTGCCACCAGCATCCGGGGGGCCATTCAAGGCTACACCTTC
>TRBJ2-3|-|TRBV10-2|-
CATRTSSYTDTQYF
TGCGCCACCCGAACTAGCTCTTACACAGATACGCAGTATTTT
>TRBJ1-6|-|TRBV20-1|-
CSARDPGQWNSPLHF
TGCAGTGCTAGAGATCCCGGACAGTGGAATTCACCCCTCCACTTT
>TRBJ2-7|-|TRBV11-1|-
CASSLDPSYEQYF
TGTGCCAGCAGCTTAGACCCCTCCTACGAGCAGTACTTC
>TRBJ2-1|-|TRBV2|-
CASSEAPGAYNEQFF
TGTGCCAGCAGTGAAGCTCCGGGGGCCTACAATGAGCAGTTCTTC
>TRBJ1-3|TRBD1|TRBV10-2|-
CASSQTGAGNTIYF
TGCGCCAGCAGTCAGACAGGGGCTGGAAACACCATATATTTT
>TRBJ2-3|-|TRBV7-9|few
CASSLGQGGTDTQYF
TGCGCCAGCAGCTTGGGGCAGGGCGGCACAGATACGCAGTATTTT
>TRBJ1-1|-|TRBV3-1|medium-sized
CASSSGKNTEAFF
TGTGCCAGCAGCTCCGGGAAGAACACTGAAGCTTTCTTT
>TRBJ1-2|-|TRBV5-4|-
CASSTLELHYGYTF
TGTGCCAGCAGTACCCTCGAGCTGCACTATGGCTACACCTTC
>TRBJ2-3|TRBD2|TRBV12-3/TRBV12-4|many
CASSLRGGFTDTQYF
TGTGCCAGCAGTTTACGGGGGGGCTTCACAGATACGCAGTATTTT
>TRBJ2-2|TRBD1|TRBV7-2|-
CASSSMIQGANTGELFF
TGTGCCAGCAGCTCCATGATACAGGGGGCGAACACCGGGGAGCTGTTTTTT